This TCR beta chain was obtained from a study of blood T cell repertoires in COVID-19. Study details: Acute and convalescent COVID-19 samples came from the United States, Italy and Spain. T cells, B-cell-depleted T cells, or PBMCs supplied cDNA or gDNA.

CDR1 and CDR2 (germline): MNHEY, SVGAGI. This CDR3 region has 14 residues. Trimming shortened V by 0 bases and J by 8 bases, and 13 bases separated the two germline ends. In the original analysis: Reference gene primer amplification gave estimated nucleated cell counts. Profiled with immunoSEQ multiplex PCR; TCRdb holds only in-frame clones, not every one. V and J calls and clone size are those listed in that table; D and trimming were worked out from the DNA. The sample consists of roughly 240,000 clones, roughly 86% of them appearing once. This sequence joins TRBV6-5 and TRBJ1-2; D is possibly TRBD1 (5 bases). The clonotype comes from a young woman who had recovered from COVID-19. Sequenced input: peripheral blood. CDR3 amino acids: CASSYSPGMLGYTF. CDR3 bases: TGTGCCAGCAGTTACTCCCCAGGGATGTTAGGCTACACCTTC.